The clone carrying this T cell receptor beta chain was detected only a few times. Via MiXCR, TCRdb re-called the RACE reads, giving one row per CDR3 protein. The sample has approximately 69,000 distinct CDR3 sequences, about a tenth seen once. Time point specified: patch test 2, 6 weeks after DPC sensitization. This sample's treatment: therapeutic diphenylcyclopropenone sensitization with weekly scalp DPC. These data are taken from a study of human T cells and chemical hapten exposure. CDR3 size: 15 residues. V was clipped by 3 bases and J by 4 bases, with 16 bases between them. Germline CDR1 and CDR2: DFQATT and SNEGSKA (reference sequence).

The sample consisted of whole blood, taken in connection with sensitization to the hapten diphenylcyclopropenone (DPC). The source of this sequence is a woman between 50 and 59 years old with alopecia areata. Some clones in this sample may be carry-over from other donors' samples. V and J are TRBV20-1 and TRBJ1-5, with D uncertain. DNA for the CDR3: TGCAGTGCTAGGGCTATCGGTTCAGCAAATCAGCCCCAGCATTTT. Protein: CSARAIGSANQPQHF.